A selection of T cell receptor beta chains follows, all from one sample in a study of CD8 T cells in Susac syndrome. TCRdb ran MiXCR on the immunoSEQ multiplex PCR reads and lists one entry per CDR3 protein. The sample shows 100,000 to 150,000 distinct CDR3 sequences, around 94% of them seen only once. Sequencing was done on a sample of CD8+ T cells from PBMCs. The receptors derive from a human donor with Susac syndrome. Both conserved end residues are part of each CDR3. The D gene is left open where the match is weak. Size is omitted from some rows. Given values are once, few, many or a class for expanded clones.

>TRBV15|.|.|TRBJ1-5
CATSRDRGGSNQPQHF
TGTGCCACCAGCAGAGATCGGGGGGGCAGCAATCAGCCCCAGCATTTT
>TRBV15|TRBD2|.|TRBJ2-5
CATSTSLAVYKETQYF
TGTGCCACCAGCACATCACTAGCGGTGTACAAAGAGACCCAGTACTTC
>TRBV20-1|TRBD2|.|TRBJ2-2
CSAPGTSGITGELFF
TGCAGTGCCCCCGGGACTAGCGGAATCACCGGGGAGCTGTTTTTT
>TRBV6-4|.|.|TRBJ2-1
CASSDSVENNEQFF
TGTGCCAGCAGTGACTCTGTAGAAAACAATGAGCAGTTCTTC
>TRBV20-1|.|.|TRBJ1-2
CSARGTGIGYTF
TGCAGTGCTAGAGGTACAGGGATCGGCTACACCTTC
>TRBV15|TRBD1|.|TRBJ2-5
CATSLGDRVFGETQYF
TGTGCCACCAGCCTTGGGGACAGGGTTTTTGGAGAGACCCAGTACTTC
>TRBV19|TRBD1|.|TRBJ1-2
CASSIAPSIRDSKINYGYTF
TGTGCCAGTAGTATAGCCCCGTCGATTCGGGACAGCAAGATTAACTATGGCTACACCTTC
>TRBV6-5|.|.|TRBJ1-2
CASGGPVYGYTF
TGTGCCAGCGGGGGGCCGGTTTATGGCTACACCTTC
>TRBV3-1|.|once|TRBJ2-1
CASSQGGYRGNEQFF
TGTGCCAGCAGCCAGGGGGGATATAGGGGCAATGAGCAGTTCTTC
>TRBV3-1|.|.|TRBJ2-4
CASSHYPTKNIQYF
TGTGCCAGCAGCCATTACCCAACCAAAAACATTCAGTACTTC
>TRBV25-1|TRBD1|.|TRBJ1-1
CASSPDRVDTEAFF
TGTGCCAGCAGCCCGGACAGGGTGGACACTGAAGCTTTCTTT
>TRBV7-3|TRBD1|.|TRBJ2-2
CASSGKGTGALPGELFF
TGTGCCAGCAGCGGAAAAGGGACAGGGGCTCTCCCCGGGGAGCTGTTTTTT
>TRBV20-1|.|.|TRBJ1-5
CSAPLLDRSNQPQHF
TGCAGTGCCCCGCTCCTGGACAGAAGCAATCAGCCCCAGCATTTT
>TRBV20-1|TRBD2|.|TRBJ2-7
CSASIAGFYEQYF
TGCAGTGCTAGTATAGCGGGGTTCTACGAGCAGTACTTC
>TRBV28|.|once|TRBJ2-7
CASRRTATYEQYF
TGTGCCAGCCGCCGGACAGCCACCTACGAGCAGTACTTC
>TRBV27|.|once|TRBJ1-5
CASSPLAGSNQPQHF
TGTGCCAGCAGTCCCCTGGCGGGTAGCAATCAGCCCCAGCATTTT
>TRBV9|.|.|TRBJ2-7
CASSTTSYSYEQYF
TGTGCCAGCAGCACTACCAGTTATTCCTACGAGCAGTACTTC
>TRBV15|.|.|TRBJ2-1
CATSRDVAGEQFF
TGTGCCACCAGCAGAGATGTTGCCGGTGAGCAGTTCTTC
>TRBV5-4|.|.|TRBJ2-5
CASSYSGLGLLETQYF
TGTGCCAGCAGCTACTCGGGTCTCGGGCTGTTGGAGACCCAGTACTTC
>TRBV12-3/TRBV12-4|.|.|TRBJ2-3
CASSGEGGTTDTQYF
TGTGCCAGCAGTGGAGAGGGGGGAACCACAGATACGCAGTATTTT
>TRBV12-5|.|.|TRBJ2-1
CASGPDGVLANEQFF
TGTGCTAGTGGTCCCGACGGGGTCCTGGCAAATGAGCAGTTCTTC
>TRBV30|.|.|TRBJ2-7
CASQEYWGYEQYF
TGTGCCTCGCAAGAGTATTGGGGGTACGAGCAGTACTTC
>TRBV7-8|.|.|TRBJ2-7
CASSLQAGSAYEQYF
TGTGCCAGCAGCCTACAGGCAGGGTCCGCCTACGAGCAGTACTTC
>TRBV20-1|.|.|TRBJ1-5
CSARDGLTEAQHF
TGCAGTGCCCGGGACGGGCTGACGGAAGCCCAGCATTTT
>TRBV5-1|.|.|TRBJ2-7
CASSTDRPYEQYF
TGCGCCAGCAGCACCGACAGGCCCTACGAGCAGTACTTC
>TRBV27|.|.|TRBJ2-3
CASSLSGFGGSDTQYF
TGTGCCAGCAGTTTATCTGGGTTCGGGGGTTCAGATACGCAGTATTTT